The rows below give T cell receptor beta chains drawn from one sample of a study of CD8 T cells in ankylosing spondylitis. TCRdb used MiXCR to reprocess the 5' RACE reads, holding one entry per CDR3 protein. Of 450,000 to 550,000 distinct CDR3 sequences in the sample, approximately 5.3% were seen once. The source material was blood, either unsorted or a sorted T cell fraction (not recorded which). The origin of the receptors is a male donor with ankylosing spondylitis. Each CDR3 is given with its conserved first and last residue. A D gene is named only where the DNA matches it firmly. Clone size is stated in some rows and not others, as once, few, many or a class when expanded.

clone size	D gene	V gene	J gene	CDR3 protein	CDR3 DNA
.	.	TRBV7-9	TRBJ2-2	CASSLEQGANTGELFF	TGTGCCAGCAGCTTAGAGCAGGGTGCGAACACCGGGGAGCTGTTTTTT
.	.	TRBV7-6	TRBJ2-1	CASSLLPTGRNEQFF	TGTGCCAGCAGCTTACTCCCGACAGGGAGGAATGAGCAGTTCTTC
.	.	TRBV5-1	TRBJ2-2	CASSRQIGFSELTGELFF	TGCGCCAGCAGCCGACAGATAGGTTTTTCTGAGTTGACCGGGGAGCTGTTTTTT
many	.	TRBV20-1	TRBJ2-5	CSASGGETQYF	TGCAGTGCTAGCGGGGGCGAGACCCAGTACTTC
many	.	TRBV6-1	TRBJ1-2	CASTDHGWQGRGGYTF	TGTGCCAGCACCGATCACGGATGGCAGGGGAGAGGAGGCTACACCTTC
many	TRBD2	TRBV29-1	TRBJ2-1	CSAIAGGPYNEQFF	TGCAGCGCAATAGCGGGAGGGCCCTACAATGAGCAGTTCTTC
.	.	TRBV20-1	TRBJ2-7	CSASRTGSYEQYF	TGCAGTGCTAGTAGGACGGGCTCCTACGAGCAGTACTTC
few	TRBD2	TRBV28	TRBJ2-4	CASSFHFGGAEAKNIQYF	TGTGCCAGCAGTTTTCATTTCGGGGGGGCTGAGGCCAAAAACATTCAGTACTTC
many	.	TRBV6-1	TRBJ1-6	CASSPGGGIPSPLHF	TGTGCCAGCAGCCCCGGTGGAGGGATCCCTTCACCCCTCCACTTT
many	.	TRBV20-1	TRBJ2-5	CSAKNRQGQETQYF	TGCAGTGCCAAGAACCGCCAAGGACAGGAGACCCAGTACTTC
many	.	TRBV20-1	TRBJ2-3	CSAPRGRSTDTQYF	TGCAGTGCTCCGCGGGGGCGTAGCACAGATACGCAGTATTTT
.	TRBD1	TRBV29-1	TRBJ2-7	CSVVQGGYEQYF	TGCAGCGTTGTACAGGGGGGTTACGAGCAGTACTTC
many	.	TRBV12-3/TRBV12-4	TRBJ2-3	CASSFSGDGTDTQYF	TGTGCCAGCAGTTTTTCGGGGGACGGCACAGATACGCAGTATTTT
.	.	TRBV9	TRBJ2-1	CASSVLDSYNEQFF	TGTGCCAGCAGCGTCCTAGACTCCTACAATGAGCAGTTCTTC
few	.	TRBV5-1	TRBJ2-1	CASNSGTWGNEQFF	TGCGCCAGCAACTCCGGGACTTGGGGGAATGAGCAGTTCTTC
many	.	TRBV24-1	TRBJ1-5	CATSDRREGGQPQHF	TGTGCCACCAGTGATAGGCGGGAAGGAGGTCAGCCCCAGCATTTT
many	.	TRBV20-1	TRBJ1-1	CSAAQGGLNTEAFF	TGCAGTGCCGCCCAGGGAGGGCTGAACACTGAAGCTTTCTTT
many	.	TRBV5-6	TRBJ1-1	CASSFRVIAFF	TGTGCCAGCAGCTTTCGAGTCATCGCTTTCTTT
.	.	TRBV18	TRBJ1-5	CASSPAPLPGQPQHF	TGTGCCAGCTCACCGGCCCCGCTTCCCGGTCAGCCCCAGCATTTT
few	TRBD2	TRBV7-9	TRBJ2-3	CASSFRLAGPTDTQYF	TGTGCCAGCAGCTTCCGACTAGCGGGCCCAACGGATACGCAGTATTTT
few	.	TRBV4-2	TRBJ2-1	CASSQVGGDTYNEQFF	TGTGCCAGCAGCCAAGTAGGGGGAGATACCTACAATGAGCAGTTCTTC
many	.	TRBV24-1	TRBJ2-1	CATSDPRGYNEQFF	TGTGCCACCAGTGACCCGCGGGGATACAATGAGCAGTTCTTC
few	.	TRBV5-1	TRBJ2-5	CASSLGLVEETQYF	TGCGCCAGCAGCCTAGGACTGGTAGAGGAGACCCAGTACTTC
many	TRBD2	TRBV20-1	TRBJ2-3	CSAPSMILAGGYTDTQYF	TGCAGTGCTCCCTCGATGATTCTAGCGGGAGGTTATACAGATACGCAGTATTTT
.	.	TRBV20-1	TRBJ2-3	CSASENTDTQYF	TGCAGTGCTTCCGAGAACACAGATACGCAGTATTTT
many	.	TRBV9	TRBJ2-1	CASSVEERQQFF	TGTGCCAGCAGCGTAGAGGAGCGCCAGCAGTTCTTC
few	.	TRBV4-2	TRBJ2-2	CASSQMGGPVSNTGELFF	TGTGCCAGCAGCCAGATGGGGGGGCCCGTTTCGAACACCGGGGAGCTGTTTTTT
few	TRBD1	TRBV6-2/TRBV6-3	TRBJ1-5	CASSYPGQGSNQPQHF	TGTGCCAGCAGTTACCCGGGACAGGGTAGCAATCAGCCCCAGCATTTT
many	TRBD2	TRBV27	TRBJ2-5	CASREAGGWRETQYF	TGTGCCAGCAGAGAAGCGGGAGGGTGGAGAGAGACCCAGTACTTC
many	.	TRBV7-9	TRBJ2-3	CASSPLTAFTDTQYF	TGTGCCAGCAGCCCCCTAACCGCTTTCACAGATACGCAGTATTTT
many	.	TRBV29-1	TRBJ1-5	CSVGGIGGNQPQHF	TGCAGCGTTGGAGGTATAGGGGGCAATCAGCCCCAGCATTTT
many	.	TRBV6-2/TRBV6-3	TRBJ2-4	CASSPQGVAKNIQYF	TGTGCCAGCAGCCCCCAGGGAGTAGCCAAAAACATTCAGTACTTC
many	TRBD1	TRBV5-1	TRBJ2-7	CASSSGTGRYEQYF	TGCGCCAGCAGCTCCGGGACAGGGCGCTACGAGCAGTACTTC
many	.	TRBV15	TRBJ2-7	CATSRDQGPYEQYF	TGTGCCACCAGCAGAGACCAGGGTCCCTACGAGCAGTACTTC
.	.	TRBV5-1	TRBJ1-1	CASSLDRFGEAFF	TGCGCCAGCAGCTTAGACAGGTTTGGTGAAGCTTTCTTT
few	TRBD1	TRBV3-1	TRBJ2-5	CASSQGRGTGRETQYF	TGTGCCAGCAGCCAAGGGAGGGGGACAGGGAGAGAGACCCAGTACTTC
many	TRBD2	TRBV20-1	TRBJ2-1	CSAREWTSGHSEQFF	TGCAGTGCTAGAGAGTGGACTAGCGGACACAGTGAGCAGTTCTTC
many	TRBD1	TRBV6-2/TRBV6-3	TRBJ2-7	CASRTTGGRRSYEQYF	TGTGCCAGCAGGACGACAGGGGGAAGACGTTCTTACGAGCAGTACTTC
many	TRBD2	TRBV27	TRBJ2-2	CASSPGLAGGGGTGELFF	TGTGCCAGCAGTCCCGGACTAGCGGGGGGAGGGGGCACCGGGGAGCTGTTTTTT
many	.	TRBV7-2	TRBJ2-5	CASSKAREETQYF	TGTGCCAGCAGCAAGGCTAGGGAAGAGACCCAGTACTTC
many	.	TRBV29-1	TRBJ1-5	CSVSAGNSNQPQHF	TGCAGCGTTTCGGCAGGCAATAGCAATCAGCCCCAGCATTTT
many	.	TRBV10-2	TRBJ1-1	CASSTRTEGIAEAFF	TGCGCCAGCAGTACTAGGACAGAGGGGATTGCTGAAGCTTTCTTT
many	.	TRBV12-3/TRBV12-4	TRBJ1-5	CASRDMGAHGPQHF	TGTGCCAGCAGGGATATGGGGGCCCATGGGCCCCAGCATTTT
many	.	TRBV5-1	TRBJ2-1	CASREGSDEQFF	TGCGCCAGCAGGGAGGGGTCGGATGAGCAGTTCTTC
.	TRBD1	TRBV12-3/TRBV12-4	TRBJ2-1	CASRAPQGAINNEQFF	TGTGCCAGCAGAGCCCCCCAGGGGGCAATCAACAATGAGCAGTTCTTC
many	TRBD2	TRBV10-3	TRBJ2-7	CAIRGGELDANRDEQYF	TGTGCCATCAGGGGAGGGGAGCTGGATGCCAACCGGGACGAGCAGTACTTC
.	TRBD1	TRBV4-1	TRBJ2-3	CASSPEIWDRRSNQPQYF	TGCGCCAGCAGCCCAGAGATCTGGGACAGAAGGAGCAATCAGCCCCAGTATTTT
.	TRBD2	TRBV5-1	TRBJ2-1	CASSPIPTSGTNNEQFF	TGCGCCAGCAGCCCGATACCGACTAGCGGGACTAACAATGAGCAGTTCTTC
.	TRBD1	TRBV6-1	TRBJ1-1	CASTLDRGGTEAFF	TGTGCCAGCACCCTCGACAGGGGCGGCACTGAAGCTTTCTTT
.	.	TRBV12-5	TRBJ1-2	CASGTDLRTDLNYGYTF	TGTGCTAGTGGCACCGATCTCCGGACAGACCTTAACTATGGCTACACCTTC